This TCR beta chain was sequenced in a study of OX40 agonist ivuxolimab in advanced cancers. Clones were sequenced by immunoSEQ multiplex PCR, and TCRdb holds only the in-frame ones, with some missing. This sample has some 97,000 clones, with 75% to 95% found just once. The J segment lost 7 bases and the V segment lost 5 bases, leaving 9 bases of the junction unmatched. The V gene's germline CDR1 is MNHEY and CDR2 SMNVEV (reference sequence). CDR3 length: 15 residues. This specimen consisted of CD4+ or CD8+ T cells sorted from blood, obtained in a trial of the OX40 agonist ivuxolimab. This clonotype was obtained from an adult with an advanced solid tumor such as melanoma, head and neck, liver or kidney cancer. This chain uses TRBV27 with TRBJ1-5; TRBD1 agrees at 9 bases. This CDR3 is CASSPRTGVGQPQHF. DNA for the CDR3: TGTGCCAGCAGTCCACGGACAGGGGTTGGACAGCCCCAGCATTTT.